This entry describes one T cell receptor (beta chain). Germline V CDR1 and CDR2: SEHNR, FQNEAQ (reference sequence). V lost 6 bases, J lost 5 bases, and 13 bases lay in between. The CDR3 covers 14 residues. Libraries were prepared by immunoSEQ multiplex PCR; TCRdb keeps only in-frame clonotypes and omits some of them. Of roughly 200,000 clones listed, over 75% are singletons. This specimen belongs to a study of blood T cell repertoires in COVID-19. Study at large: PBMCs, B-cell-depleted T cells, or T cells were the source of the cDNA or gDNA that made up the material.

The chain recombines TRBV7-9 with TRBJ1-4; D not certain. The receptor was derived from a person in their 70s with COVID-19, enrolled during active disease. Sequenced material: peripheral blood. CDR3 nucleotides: TGTGCCAGCAGTTTACGAACGCAGAATGAAAAACTGTTTTTT. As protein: CASSLRTQNEKLFF.